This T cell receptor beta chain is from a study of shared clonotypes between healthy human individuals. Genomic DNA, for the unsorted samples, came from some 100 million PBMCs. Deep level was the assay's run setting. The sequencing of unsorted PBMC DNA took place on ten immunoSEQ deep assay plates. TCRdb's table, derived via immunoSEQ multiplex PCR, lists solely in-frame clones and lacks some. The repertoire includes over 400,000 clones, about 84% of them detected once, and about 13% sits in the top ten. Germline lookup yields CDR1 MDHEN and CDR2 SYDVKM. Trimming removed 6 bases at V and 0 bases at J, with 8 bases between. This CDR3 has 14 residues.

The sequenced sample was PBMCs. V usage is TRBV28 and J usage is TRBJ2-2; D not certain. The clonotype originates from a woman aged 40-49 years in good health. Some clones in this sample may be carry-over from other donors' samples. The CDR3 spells CASSPISNTGELFF. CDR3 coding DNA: TGTGCCAGCAGCCCAATATCGAACACCGGGGAGCTGTTTTTT.